This T cell receptor (beta chain) appears in the sequencing data of a study of identical twins. Study results and limitations: Diverse VJ usage suggested most zero-insertion clonotypes were not invariant T cells. Out-of-frame alpha sequences shared by twins were enriched for low generation probability. There were fewer insertions in abundant cord blood beta clonotypes, but memory repertoires showed no such pattern.

TCRdb analysed the 5' RACE reads with MiXCR anew, one entry per CDR3 protein. This table holds some 270,000 distinct CDR3 sequences, about 8% found once. The CDR3 totals 14 residues. The V gene lost 0 bases and the J gene lost 9 bases, with 12 bases spanning the gap. Germline values: CDR1 LGHNA, CDR2 YNFKEQ. Turning to this clonotype: Antigen: not known.

Separately, the same data were catalogued under a study of yellow fever vaccine responses in identical twins.

The receptor was derived from a woman between 18 and 29 years old in good health. The sequenced material came from CD8+ T cells sorted from blood. This sequence joins TRBV4-2 and TRBJ2-1; D may be TRBD2 (6 bases). CDR3 sequence: CASSQDRLALEQFF. The DNA for the CDR3 is TGTGCCAGCAGCCAAGATCGCCTAGCGCTTGAGCAGTTCTTC.